In this sample, the clone carrying this T cell receptor beta chain turned up once. The target antigen is unknown. Germline V gene lookup returns CDR1 SGHNT and CDR2 YENEEA. CDR3 length: 14 residues. V dropped 5 bases and J dropped 5; count of bases not matched to a gene: 4. This table comes from immunoSEQ multiplex PCR, and its TCRdb copy is limited to in-frame clones, with some not included. Among about 130,000 clones listed, approximately 85% were seen once. The data originate from a study of T cell responses to AZD1222 COVID-19 vaccine. General study points: Baseline seropositivity characterized only a handful of AZD1222 recipients.

The V and J genes are TRBV11-3 and TRBJ2-2; 8 bases line up with TRBD1. This receptor was obtained from an adult in good health. The sample here was peripheral blood, taken on day 0 of AZD1222 vaccination. CDR3 sequence: CASSRGQGTGELFF. The CDR3 DNA reads TGTGCCAGCAGCCGTGGACAGGGTACCGGGGAGCTGTTTTTT. Full variable domain (rest looked up from reference TRBV11-3 and TRBJ2-2): EAGVVQSPRYKIIEKKQPVAFWCNPISGHNTLYWYLQNLGQGPELLIRYENEEAVDDSQLPKDRFSAERLKGVDSTLKIQPAELGDSAVYLCASSRGQGTGELFFGEGSRLTVL.